Presented here are 20 T cell receptor beta chains from one specimen sequenced in a study of cytomegalovirus exposure and HLA in healthy donors. PCR employed 60 Vbeta and 13 Jbeta primers. The method was immunoSEQ multiplex PCR; TCRdb's version includes in-frame clones alone and lacks a portion of them. This table has roughly 200,000 clones, over 70% appearing once. The specimen sequenced was PBMCs. These receptors were collected from a woman aged 60-75 years in good health and CMV-seropositive.

V gene TRBV27 combines with J gene TRBJ1-4; the D is unclear. Germline assignment: CDR1 MNHEY and CDR2 SMNVEV (reference sequence). V dropped 7 bases and J dropped 8 bases, with 17 bases sitting between them. This CDR3 spans 14 amino acids. The CDR3 nucleotides are TGTGCCAGCAAGGAATCCTTCCTGAGGGAAAAACTGTTTTTT. Encoded protein: CASKESFLREKLFF.

This clone has only one observation. The V and J genes are TRBV28 and TRBJ1-1, with D possibly TRBD1 on 6 matching bases. The CDR3 has 15 residues. The V and J ends lost 5 bases and 0 bases respectively, with 13 bases between them. Germline CDR1 MDHEN, CDR2 SYDVKM. CDR3 bases: TGTGCCAGCAGTCTAGGGGGAAACATGAACACTGAAGCTTTCTTT. This gives the protein CASSLGGNMNTEAFF. The variable domain in full, completed from reference TRBV28 and TRBJ1-1, reads DVKVTQSSRYLVKRTGEKVFLECVQDMDHENMFWYRQDPGLGLRLIYFSYDVKMKEKGDIPEGYSVSREKKERFSLILESASTNQTSMYLCASSLGGNMNTEAFFGQGTRLTVV.

The chain is built from TRBV9 and TRBJ1-1; D gene ambiguous. In germline, CDR1 is SGDLS, CDR2 YYNGEE. Trimming cost V 0 bases and J 3 bases, with 9 bases left between them. This CDR3 region has 14 residues. The CDR3 spells CASSVDWFDTEAFF. The DNA for the CDR3 is TGTGCCAGCAGCGTAGACTGGTTCGACACTGAAGCTTTCTTT.

This chain joins TRBV5-1 and TRBJ2-7; D uncertain. Per germline, CDR1 SGHRS and CDR2 YFSETQ. The CDR3 is made up of 13 amino acids. Trimming took off 1 base at V and 7 bases at J, with 12 bases between the two ends. In nucleotides, the CDR3 is TGCGCCAGCAGCTTGAGACGCGAGGAGGAGCAGTACTTC. Translated: CASSLRREEEQYF.

The rearrangement links TRBV7-2 to TRBJ2-5; 9 positions agree with TRBD2. The length of the CDR3 is 19 residues. The ends lost 5 bases at V and 5 bases at J; junction bases unmatched: 21. Germline values: CDR1 SGHTA, CDR2 FQGNSA. The chain's CDR3 is CASSLNGRGASGVLETQYF. The CDR3 DNA sequence: TGTGCCAGCAGCCTCAACGGCAGGGGGGCTAGCGGGGTACTGGAGACCCAGTACTTC.

The V gene is TRBV30, the J gene TRBJ1-2; D may be TRBD1 (5 bases). CDR1 and CDR2 from the germline V gene are GTSNPN and SVGIG (reference sequence). V lost 4 bases and J 6 bases, leaving 15 bases between the germline ends. The CDR3 has 13 amino acids. Here the CDR3 DNA reads TGTGCCTGGACCATGAAGGGGACTGATGGCTACACCTTC. Translated, it gives CAWTMKGTDGYTF.

V and J are TRBV2 and TRBJ1-1; D unresolved. CDR3 length: 14 residues. Germline V CDR1 and CDR2: SNHLY, FYNNEI. V was shortened by 6 bases and J by 1 base, with 12 bases between the two germline ends. CDR3: CASSSITGNTEAFF. CDR3 bases: TGTGCCAGCAGCTCAATTACGGGGAACACTGAAGCTTTCTTT. The whole variable domain, remainder taken from reference TRBV2 and TRBJ1-1, is EPEVTQTPSHQVTQMGQEVILRCVPISNHLYFYWYRQILGQKVEFLVSFYNNEISEKSEIFDDQFSVERPDGSNFTLKIRSTKLEDSAMYFCASSSITGNTEAFFGQGTRLTVV.

V usage is TRBV7-2 and J usage is TRBJ2-3; maybe TRBD2 (6 bases). CDR3 length equals 14 residues. CDR1 is SGHTA, CDR2 FQGNSA, per germline. The V gene lost 2 bases and the J gene lost 5 bases, with 11 bases spanning the gap. The CDR3, as DNA: TGTGCCAGCAGCTTAAACGGGAGAATAGATACGCAGTATTTT. This gives the protein CASSLNGRIDTQYF.

This clone has just one count. This sequence joins TRBV19 and TRBJ1-4; D unclear. V was cut by 5 bases and J by 8 bases, with 15 bases left in between. Germline assignment: CDR1 LNHDA and CDR2 SQIVND (reference sequence). This CDR3 comprises 14 residues. The DNA for the CDR3 is TGTGCCAGTAGTGCAATGGAGGGAAGAGAAAAACTGTTTTTT. Translation gives CASSAMEGREKLFF.

The V gene is TRBV5-4, the J gene TRBJ2-7; D is uncertain. The CDR3 contains 14 residues. Trimming left V 0 bases short and J 6 bases short, with 13 bases between. Per germline, CDR1 SGHNT and CDR2 YYREEE (reference sequence). The CDR3 coding sequence is TGTGCCAGCAGCTTGGTTGTTAGTAGTCGCGAGCAGTACTTC. It translates to CASSLVVSSREQYF.

This clone was recorded only once. J is TRBJ2-7 and V is TRBV25-1, with D possibly matching TRBD2 (6 bases). The CDR3 totals 11 residues. Trimming removed 2 bases from V and 12 bases from J, with 11 bases in between. Germline-derived CDR1 and CDR2 are MGHDK and SYGVNS. CDR3 in DNA: TGTGCCAGCAGTGAAACTAGCTCATGGTACTTC. Translation: CASSETSSWYF.

The rearrangement joins TRBV6-5 to TRBJ2-5; TRBD1 might be the D (6 bases). The length of the CDR3 is 13 residues. The V end lost 6 bases, the J end lost 1 base, and 9 bases lay between the germline ends. Germline V gene sequence: CDR1 MNHEY, CDR2 SVGAGI. CDR3 sequence: CASSRTVQETQYF. CDR3 bases: TGTGCCAGCAGCCGGACAGTCCAAGAGACCCAGTACTTC.

Points on this clone: The junction does not match germline at one end; this may be a read error. The CDR3 region has the DNA TGTGCCAGCAGCGTAGCTGCGGGGCTTCCTCCTTCCTACGAGCAGTACTTC. Translating gives CASSVAAGLPPSYEQYF. The chain couples TRBV7-9 to TRBJ2-7, with a possible D match to TRBD2 (6 bases). The CDR3 contains 17 residues. Germline lookup yields CDR1 SEHNR and CDR2 FQNEAQ (reference sequence).

The J gene is TRBJ2-3, the V gene TRBV27, with TRBD1 as a possible D gene (6 bases). V was cut by 5 bases and J by 4 bases, with 16 bases left in between. Per germline, CDR1 MNHEY and CDR2 SMNVEV (reference sequence). CDR3 length equals 15 residues. CDR3 amino acids: CASSPIGGRADTQYF. CDR3 DNA: TGTGCCAGCAGTCCCATAGGGGGTAGGGCAGATACGCAGTATTTT.

The gene calls are TRBV7-3 and TRBJ2-1; 8 bases are a match to TRBD1. CDR1 and CDR2 from the germline V gene are SGHTA and FQGTGA. CDR3 length equals 13 residues. The V and J ends lost 2 bases and 10 bases, in that order; junction bases with no gene match: 4. This CDR3 reads CASSLGRDREQFF. CDR3 in DNA: TGTGCCAGCAGCTTAGGCCGGGACAGGGAGCAGTTCTTC. Together with reference TRBV7-3 and TRBJ2-1, the CDR3 gives the full variable domain: GAGVSQTPSNKVTEKGKYVELRCDPISGHTALYWYRQSLGQGPEFLIYFQGTGAADDSGLPNDRFFAVRPEGSVSTLKIQRTERGDSAVYLCASSLGRDREQFFGPGTRLTVL.

The chain joins TRBV5-6 to TRBJ2-7; D may be TRBD2 (6 bases). Trimming shortened V by 1 base and J by 0 bases, and 8 bases separated the two germline ends. Germline-derived CDR1 and CDR2 are SGHDT and YYEEEE. The CDR3 extends over 14 amino acids. CDR3 nucleotides: TGTGCCAGCAGCTTGCCCGGGAGCTCCTACGAGCAGTACTTC. Translating gives CASSLPGSSYEQYF. The full variable domain, rest sourced from reference TRBV5-6 and TRBJ2-7, is DAGVTQSPTHLIKTRGQQVTLRCSPKSGHDTVSWYQQALGQGPQFIFQYYEEEERQRGNFPDRFSGHQFPNYSSELNVNALLLGDSALYLCASSLPGSSYEQYFGPGTRLTVT.

This clone was found once. The chain carries TRBV5-6 and TRBJ2-7; TRBD1 agrees at 7 bases. Germline V CDR1 and CDR2: SGHDT, YYEEEE. After removal of 2 bases from V and 5 bases from J, the junction contained 7 bases not matched to a gene. This CDR3 comprises 14 residues. The CDR3 DNA follows: TGTGCCAGCAGCTTCCGACAGGGTCGCGACGAGCAGTACTTC. It codes for CASSFRQGRDEQYF.

V usage is TRBV7-3 and J usage is TRBJ2-6; 14 nucleotides match TRBD2. The CDR3 consists of 19 residues. Trimming at V came to 0 bases and at J to 4 bases, leaving 5 bases not matched to a gene. Germline CDR1 is SGHTA and CDR2 is FQGTGA. This CDR3 is CASSLTGTSGGTGANVLTF. In nucleotides, the CDR3 is TGTGCCAGCAGCTTAACGGGGACTAGCGGGGGAACCGGGGCCAACGTCCTGACTTTC.

V usage is TRBV5-1 and J usage is TRBJ2-2; D might be TRBD1 (6 bases). Germline lookup yields CDR1 SGHRS and CDR2 YFSETQ. The V gene lost 2 bases and the J gene lost 7 bases, with 12 bases spanning the gap. This CDR3 has 14 residues. The DNA for the CDR3 is TGCGCCAGCAGCTTACAGGGAGTAGGCGGGGAGCTGTTTTTT. Translated: CASSLQGVGGELFF.

The J gene is TRBJ2-1, the V gene TRBV2; 11 bases agree with TRBD2. Germline V gives CDR1 SNHLY, CDR2 FYNNEI. The CDR3 spans 15 residues. The ends lost 6 bases at V and 6 bases at J; junction bases unmatched: 7. In nucleotides, the CDR3 is TGTGCCAGCAGGACCGGACTAGCGGGCCCCAATGAGCAGTTCTTC. The encoded protein is CASRTGLAGPNEQFF.